The rows below give T cell receptor beta chains drawn from one sample of a study of T cells after yellow fever vaccination. Using its own MiXCR run on the 5' RACE reads, TCRdb lists one record per CDR3 protein. This sample has under 55,000 distinct CDR3 sequences, with 5% to 8.5% found just once. Material: CD8+ T cells not binding an NS4B(214-222) dextramer, sorted from PBMCs, obtained more than 40 days after the first yellow fever vaccination. These receptors originate from a man in his late teens or twenties who received the YFV17D yellow fever vaccine. The CDR3 runs from the conserved cysteine through the conserved F or W. The D gene is left open where the match is weak. Not every row has a clone size; where given, it reads once, few, many or a size class.

d_gene: TRBD2; v_gene: TRBV5-4; j_gene: TRBJ2-3; abundance: NA; CDR3nt: TGTGCCAGCAGCTGGAGCGGGGGGACGGCGGATACGCAGTATTTT; CDR3aa: CASSWSGGTADTQYF
d_gene: NA; v_gene: TRBV2; j_gene: TRBJ1-6; abundance: few; CDR3nt: TGTGCCAGCAGTGAACCTAATTCACCCCTCCACTTT; CDR3aa: CASSEPNSPLHF
d_gene: NA; v_gene: TRBV9; j_gene: TRBJ2-1; abundance: NA; CDR3nt: TGTGCCAGCAGCGTATTTAGTAGCTCCTACAATGAGCAGTTCTTC; CDR3aa: CASSVFSSSYNEQFF
d_gene: NA; v_gene: TRBV2; j_gene: TRBJ2-7; abundance: few; CDR3nt: TGTGCCAGCATATTACGACCCTACGAGCAGTACTTC; CDR3aa: CASILRPYEQYF
d_gene: NA; v_gene: TRBV9; j_gene: TRBJ2-3; abundance: many; CDR3nt: TGTGCCAGCATGGGTAGAGACGGGGAAGCAGATACGCAGTATTTT; CDR3aa: CASMGRDGEADTQYF
d_gene: NA; v_gene: TRBV5-1; j_gene: TRBJ2-5; abundance: many; CDR3nt: TGCGCCAGCAGCTTGCATGACCCACTTTGGGGGACCCAGTACTTC; CDR3aa: CASSLHDPLWGTQYF
d_gene: TRBD2; v_gene: TRBV5-4; j_gene: TRBJ2-5; abundance: NA; CDR3nt: TGTGCCAGCACCTCGTGGGCGGGGGTGGAAGAGACCCAGTACTTC; CDR3aa: CASTSWAGVEETQYF
d_gene: NA; v_gene: TRBV4-3; j_gene: TRBJ2-4; abundance: medium-sized; CDR3nt: TGCGCCAGCAGCCAAGATTTCGGGGGGCCAAACATTCAGTACTTC; CDR3aa: CASSQDFGGPNIQYF
d_gene: NA; v_gene: TRBV10-1; j_gene: TRBJ2-2; abundance: few; CDR3nt: TGCGCCAGTCCCCATGGTCACACCGGGGAGCTGTTTTTT; CDR3aa: CASPHGHTGELFF
d_gene: TRBD2; v_gene: TRBV27; j_gene: TRBJ2-1; abundance: NA; CDR3nt: TGTGCCAGCAGTTTACGGCTAGCGGACAATGAGCAGTTCTTC; CDR3aa: CASSLRLADNEQFF
d_gene: NA; v_gene: TRBV19; j_gene: TRBJ2-7; abundance: few; CDR3nt: TGTGCCAGTAGTATAGCCTTTAGGCCTAGGGGCGAGCAGTACTTC; CDR3aa: CASSIAFRPRGEQYF
d_gene: TRBD1; v_gene: TRBV19; j_gene: TRBJ1-1; abundance: many; CDR3nt: TGTGCCAGTAGGGGGACAGGGGGCAACACTGAAGCTTTCTTT; CDR3aa: CASRGTGGNTEAFF
d_gene: TRBD2; v_gene: TRBV6-2/TRBV6-3; j_gene: TRBJ2-1; abundance: few; CDR3nt: TGTGCCTCACGGGAGGGCTGGTCCTACAATGAGCAGTTCTTC; CDR3aa: CASREGWSYNEQFF